This paragraph reports one TCR beta chain. Its antigen remains unidentified. The data belong to a study of shared clonotypes between healthy human individuals. Study results and caveats: With several donors compared, roughly 5% of naive CD4 clonotypes were shared. Clonotype sharing across donors was expected to vary with sequencing depth.

Both subsets, CD45RA+ naive and CD45RA-negative memory, were split from the CD4+ cells. Sequencing was performed with immunoSEQ multiplex PCR; in TCRdb, only in-frame clones are kept and a portion is missing. The sample gives under 2.5 million clones, 85% to 95% of which show up once; more than 0.35% is in the top ten. Between the trimmed V and J ends, which lost 1 base and 6 bases, there was a span of 21 bases. The CDR3 is 18 amino acids. The germline gives CDR1 MGHRA, CDR2 YSYEKL. This sequence originates from a man aged 18 to 29 in good health. Some clones in this sample may be carry-over from other donors' samples. Sequencing input: naive CD4+ T cells from PBMCs. Stated subset: CD45RA+ positively selected. The chain combines TRBV4-1 with TRBJ1-4; D gene uncertain. The DNA for the CDR3 is TGCGCCAGCAGCCAAGTTACGATTGGTGCAAGGGAGGATGAAAAACTGTTTTTT. It is translated as CASSQVTIGAREDEKLFF.